This passage covers 27 T cell receptor beta chains from one sample sequenced in a study of cytomegalovirus exposure and HLA in healthy donors. It was with 60 Vbeta and 13 Jbeta primers that the PCR ran. Generated by immunoSEQ multiplex PCR, the TCRdb table keeps only in-frame clones and is missing some. Of around 190,000 clones in the sample, approximately 80% were seen once. Sequencing used PBMCs. The receptors come from a man aged 60 to 69 in good health and CMV-seronegative.

The J gene is TRBJ2-2, the V gene TRBV27; 8 positions agree with TRBD2. With 8 bases clipped from V and 4 bases from J, the junction kept 6 bases outside the gene matches. This CDR3 region has 14 residues. CDR1 is MNHEY and CDR2 is SMNVEV in the germline V gene (reference sequence). CDR3 region: CASLRGAGTGELFF. CDR3 sequence (DNA): TGTGCCAGCCTGCGGGGGGCAGGCACCGGGGAGCTGTTTTTT.

Points on this clone: Different DNA sequences within this sample yield the same CDR3. The CDR3 loop reads CASSVAGGGPTDTQYF. The DNA of the CDR3 is TGTGCCAGCAGCGTAGCCGGGGGGGGCCCCACAGATACGCAGTATTTT. The V call is TRBV9, the J call TRBJ2-3; 8 bases line up with TRBD2. The CDR3 runs to 16 residues. The ends lost 0 bases at V and 2 bases at J; junction bases unmatched: 5. CDR1 is SGDLS, CDR2 YYNGEE, per germline.

This chain joins TRBV7-6 and TRBJ2-1; TRBD2 aligns across 14 bases. Trimming took 5 bases from V and 8 from J; bases not matched to a gene: 8. The CDR3 contains 16 residues. Germline V gives CDR1 SGHVS, CDR2 FNYEAQ. As DNA, the CDR3 is TGTGCCAGCAGCCCCCGACTAGCGGGGGGGTTGGATGAGCAGTTCTTC. Translation gives CASSPRLAGGLDEQFF.

About this clone: One base away lies a much larger clone, so this may be a sequencing read error. This chain connects TRBV7-2 to TRBJ1-5; 9 bases map to TRBD1. V lost 4 bases to trimming and J lost 3 bases; unmatched junction nucleotides: 1. Germline V gene data show CDR1 as SGHTA and CDR2 as FQGNSA. The CDR3 totals 14 residues. The CDR3 is CASSWTGVNQPQHF. The CDR3 DNA sequence: TGTGCCAGCAGCTGGACAGGGGTCAATCAGCCCCAGCATTTT.

This chain joins TRBV2 and TRBJ1-3, with D unresolved. The CDR3 spans 12 residues. Germline V CDR1 and CDR2: SNHLY, FYNNEI. V lost 8 bases to trimming and J lost 0 bases, with 5 bases between them. DNA for the CDR3: TGTGCCAGCGCGTACTCTGGAAACACCATATATTTT. Translation: CASAYSGNTIYF. The full variable domain, with the rest looked up from reference TRBV2 and TRBJ1-3, is EPEVTQTPSHQVTQMGQEVILRCVPISNHLYFYWYRQILGQKVEFLVSFYNNEISEKSEIFDDQFSVERPDGSNFTLKIRSTKLEDSAMYFCASAYSGNTIYFGEGSWLTVV.

The chain couples TRBV19 to TRBJ1-6; D perhaps matches TRBD1 (5 bases). The CDR3 is made up of 19 amino acids. From germline, CDR1 is LNHDA and CDR2 SQIVND (reference sequence). Trimming pared 5 bases from V and 9 bases from J, leaving 29 bases between. CDR3 loop: CASSRTPAGPLRQGSPLHF. The DNA of the CDR3 is TGTGCCAGTAGTCGCACCCCCGCGGGGCCTCTTCGACAAGGTTCACCCCTCCACTTT.

This clone was seen a handful of times. CDR3 loop: CASSIAGYRDIQYF. The CDR3 DNA reads TGTGCCAGTAGTATAGCCGGGTACCGGGACATTCAGTACTTC. The V gene is TRBV19, the J gene TRBJ2-4, with D hard to call. V was clipped by 1 base and J by 8 bases, with 12 bases between them. The CDR3 length is 14 residues. Per the germline V gene, CDR1 is LNHDA and CDR2 is SQIVND (reference sequence). Full variable domain (rest looked up from reference TRBV19 and TRBJ2-4): DGGITQSPKYLFRKEGQNVTLSCEQNLNHDAMYWYRQDPGQGLRLIYYSQIVNDFQKGDIAEGYSVSREKKESFPLTVTSAQKNPTAFYLCASSIAGYRDIQYFGAGTRLSVL.

This chain links TRBV30 with TRBJ1-1; D not resolved. This CDR3 is 16 amino acids long. V shed 1 base and J shed 0 bases, with 15 bases lying between them. The germline gives CDR1 GTSNPN, CDR2 SVGIG (reference sequence). CDR3 sequence reads: CAWSGGEGAMNTEAFF. CDR3 sequence (DNA): TGTGCCTGGAGTGGCGGGGAGGGCGCAATGAACACTGAAGCTTTCTTT.

The chain is built from TRBV7-9 and TRBJ1-2, with D possibly matching TRBD1 (6 bases). This CDR3 region has 17 residues. The germline V gene encodes CDR1 SEHNR and CDR2 FQNEAQ (reference sequence). V dropped 4 bases and J dropped 8 bases, with 26 bases sitting between them. The CDR3 bases are TGTGCCAGCAGCTCAGGAGTCGGGACACCTCTAAGTAGGGGCTACACCTTC. Translation: CASSSGVGTPLSRGYTF.

The chain combines TRBV27 with TRBJ2-7, with 9 bases aligning to TRBD1. Germline V lookup: CDR1 MNHEY, CDR2 SMNVEV (reference sequence). CDR3 length equals 14 residues. J gave up 1 base and V 6 bases, and 4 bases lay outside the gene matches. CDR3 residues: CASSRGQGSYEQYF. The CDR3 bases are TGTGCCAGCAGCCGGGGACAGGGTTCCTACGAGCAGTACTTC.

The chain joins TRBV30 to TRBJ1-2; tentatively, D is TRBD1 (5 bases). Trimming removed 0 bases from V and 7 bases from J, with 12 bases in between. There are 13 residues in the CDR3. Germline CDR1 GTSNPN, CDR2 SVGIG (reference sequence). Written as DNA, the CDR3 is TGTGCCTGGAGTGTATGGGCAGGGCGTGGCTACACCTTC. This gives the protein CAWSVWAGRGYTF.

This chain's CDR3 is CASSAGTVKDQPQHF. DNA for the CDR3: TGTGCCAGCAGCGCCGGGACAGTCAAGGATCAGCCCCAGCATTTT. The rearrangement links TRBV7-2 to TRBJ1-5, with 7 bases that match TRBD1. The trim removed 5 bases at V and 5 bases at J, leaving 9 bases unmatched. The CDR3 runs 15 residues. Per germline, CDR1 SGHTA and CDR2 FQGNSA.

The chain recombines TRBV10-2 with TRBJ1-1, with 8 bases aligning to TRBD1. There are 11 residues in the CDR3. Germline trimming cut 4 bases from V and 8 bases from J; bases unmatched to any gene: 0. Germline-derived CDR1 and CDR2 are WSHSY and SAAADI. The CDR3 is CASSGTGEAFF. CDR3 bases: TGCGCCAGCAGTGGGACAGGGGAAGCTTTCTTT.

The genes are TRBV30 and TRBJ1-1; perhaps TRBD1 as D (6 bases). Germline V lookup: CDR1 GTSNPN, CDR2 SVGIG (reference sequence). CDR3 length: 11 amino acids. Between the trimmed V and J ends, which lost 1 base and 7 bases, there was a span of 7 bases. The CDR3 bases are TGTGCCTGGAGTGCGGACAGTGAAGCTTTCTTT. Translated, it gives CAWSADSEAFF.

The rearrangement links TRBV5-1 to TRBJ1-3, with a possible D match to TRBD1 (5 bases). CDR1 is SGHRS and CDR2 is YFSETQ in the germline V gene. The V and J ends lost 4 bases and 0 bases respectively, with 17 bases between them. This CDR3 region has 17 residues. The CDR3 protein is CASSPTDYGFSGNTIYF. As DNA, the CDR3 is TGCGCCAGCAGCCCGACAGATTACGGATTCTCTGGAAACACCATATATTTT.

The chain employs TRBV30 and TRBJ2-1; TRBD2 aligns across 10 bases. Losses at the gene ends were 2 bases for V and 6 bases for J; bases not matched to a gene: 4. Germline V gives CDR1 GTSNPN, CDR2 SVGIG (reference sequence). The CDR3 totals 14 residues. In nucleotides, the CDR3 is TGTGCCTGGAGTAGGCTAGCGGGAGTCAATGAGCAGTTCTTC. Translation gives CAWSRLAGVNEQFF.

The chain joins TRBV4-3 to TRBJ2-1, with a possible D match to TRBD2 (5 bases). This CDR3 comprises 16 residues. With 3 bases removed from V and 7 bases from J, the gap between germline ends came to 19 bases. Germline loops: CDR1 LGHNA, CDR2 YSLEER. CDR3 DNA sequence: TGCGCCAGCAGCCAGGAAGGACTGGGTCTCGGGAATGAGCAGTTCTTC. Protein product: CASSQEGLGLGNEQFF.

The chain employs TRBV5-4 and TRBJ2-7; TRBD2 might be the D (6 bases). CDR1 and CDR2 from the germline V gene are SGHNT and YYREEE (reference sequence). The length of the CDR3 is 17 residues. Between the trimmed V and J ends, which lost 4 bases and 6 bases, there was a span of 26 bases. Written as DNA, the CDR3 is TGTGCCAGCAGCCCCCCGGGGAGGAGGACCCTCATTGGCGAGCAGTACTTC. This codes for CASSPPGRRTLIGEQYF.

The V gene is TRBV19, the J gene TRBJ2-1; maybe TRBD2 (5 bases). Trimming left V 0 bases short and J 7 bases short, with 10 bases between. Germline lookup yields CDR1 LNHDA and CDR2 SQIVND (reference sequence). This CDR3 contains 14 residues. CDR3 protein: CASSIDLAQNEQFF. CDR3 in DNA: TGTGCCAGTAGTATAGATCTAGCTCAGAATGAGCAGTTCTTC.

The rearrangement links TRBV11-2 to TRBJ1-1; no firm D call. This CDR3 is built from 13 residues. The germline V gene encodes CDR1 SGHAT and CDR2 FQNNGV. V lost 0 bases and J lost 3, with 5 bases in between. The CDR3 reads CASSLETHTEAFF. The CDR3 DNA reads as TGTGCCAGCAGCTTAGAGACACACACTGAAGCTTTCTTT.

This chain uses TRBV7-2 with TRBJ2-7, with D possibly matching TRBD2 (6 bases). V was cut by 0 bases and J by 1 base, with 16 bases left in between. The CDR3 spans 17 residues. Germline V gene sequence: CDR1 SGHTA, CDR2 FQGNSA. CDR3 sequence reads: CASSLAATRTGSYEQYF. Here the CDR3 DNA reads TGTGCCAGCAGCTTAGCGGCGACTAGAACGGGGTCCTACGAGCAGTACTTC.

The chain employs TRBV6-5 and TRBJ2-1; 7 positions agree with TRBD1. The CDR3 spans 13 residues. CDR1 MNHEY and CDR2 SVGAGI come from the germline V gene. V dropped 2 bases and J dropped 7; count of bases not matched to a gene: 2. CDR3 sequence: CASSYDRANEQFF. DNA of the CDR3: TGTGCCAGCAGTTACGACAGGGCGAATGAGCAGTTCTTC.

This clone turned up a few times. This sequence joins TRBV30 and TRBJ2-7; 10 bases line up with TRBD1. Germline CDR1 is GTSNPN and CDR2 is SVGIG (reference sequence). V shed 0 bases and J 6 bases; nucleotides not matched to a gene: 8. CDR3 length: 15 amino acids. DNA for the CDR3: TGTGCCTGGAGTGTACTGGGACAGGGGTTTAGCGAGCAGTACTTC. This translates into CAWSVLGQGFSEQYF.

About this clone itself: The junction does not match germline at one end; this may be a read error. The gene calls are TRBV29-1 and TRBJ1-2, with 7 bases that match TRBD1. CDR1 is SQVTM, CDR2 ANQGSEA, per germline. The CDR3 totals 15 residues. The CDR3 reads CSVRSTQGTNYGYPF. CDR3 sequence (DNA): TGCAGCGTCCGGAGCACACAGGGGACAAACTATGGCTACCCCTTC.

The chain combines TRBV4-2 with TRBJ2-1; the D is unclear. Germline lookup yields CDR1 LGHNA and CDR2 YNFKEQ. The CDR3 covers 13 residues. The ends were cut back, 0 bases at V and 3 bases at J, with 3 bases in the middle. CDR3 protein: CASSQDGYNEQFF. In DNA form, the CDR3 reads TGTGCCAGCAGCCAAGACGGCTACAATGAGCAGTTCTTC.

The chain is built from TRBV6-5 and TRBJ2-1; no firm D call. The germline gives CDR1 MNHEY, CDR2 SVGAGI. V was pared by 7 bases and J by 0 bases, with 10 bases between. The CDR3 covers 14 residues. The CDR3 bases are TGTGCCAGCAATGATAGGAGCTCCTACAATGAGCAGTTCTTC. As protein: CASNDRSSYNEQFF.

The J gene is TRBJ1-1, the V gene TRBV10-3; 12 nucleotides line up with TRBD1. The CDR3 is 17 residues long. V lost 4 bases to trimming and J lost 3 bases; unmatched junction nucleotides: 9. CDR1 and CDR2 (germline): ENHRY, SYGVKD. CDR3 in amino acids: CAISVAGTGGFDTEAFF. CDR3 DNA sequence: TGTGCCATCAGTGTCGCCGGGACAGGGGGCTTTGACACTGAAGCTTTCTTT.